This passage covers 18 T cell receptor beta chains from one sample sequenced in a study of blood T cell repertoires in COVID-19. Profiled with immunoSEQ multiplex PCR; TCRdb holds only in-frame clones, not every one. This table has around 190,000 clones, about 90% appearing once. Sequencing input: peripheral blood. All receptors come from a man aged 70-80 years with active or convalescent COVID-19.

The chain recombines TRBV7-6 with TRBJ2-5; the match to TRBD1 covers 8 bases. CDR3 size: 16 residues. Germline V CDR1 and CDR2: SGHVS, FNYEAQ. V shed 1 base and J 2 bases; nucleotides not matched to a gene: 6. The CDR3 protein is CASSLGLTGVQETQYF. Written as DNA, the CDR3 is TGTGCCAGCAGCTTAGGCTTGACAGGGGTTCAAGAGACCCAGTACTTC.

The genes are TRBV6-5 and TRBJ1-1, with 7 bases fitting TRBD1. The V gene end was trimmed by 6 bases and the J gene end by 4 bases; junction bases not matched to a gene: 5. Germline loops: CDR1 MNHEY, CDR2 SVGAGI. The CDR3 contains 13 residues. This chain's CDR3 is CASRRQGSTEAFF. The CDR3 DNA reads TGTGCCAGCAGGCGACAGGGATCCACTGAAGCTTTCTTT.

The chain has TRBV19 and TRBJ1-3; D might be TRBD1 (5 bases). Germline V gene lookup returns CDR1 LNHDA and CDR2 SQIVND (reference sequence). The CDR3 is 14 residues long. The V end was cut by 6 bases, the J end by 0 bases, with 9 bases between. The CDR3 is CASRQELSGNTIYF. CDR3 bases: TGTGCCAGTAGACAGGAACTCTCTGGAAACACCATATATTTT.

J is TRBJ1-4 and V is TRBV29-1; D ambiguous. Trimming cost V 2 bases and J 2 bases, with 6 bases left between them. Per the germline V gene, CDR1 is SQVTM and CDR2 is ANQGSEA. This CDR3 comprises 13 residues. The CDR3 here is CSVEIQTNEKLFF. CDR3 sequence (DNA): TGCAGCGTTGAAATTCAGACTAATGAAAAACTGTTTTTT.

This clone showed up just once. This chain uses TRBV15 with TRBJ1-5; D remains ambiguous. Germline values: CDR1 LNHNV, CDR2 YYDKDF (reference sequence). The CDR3 sequence is 15 residues long. V was cut by 6 bases and J by 0 bases, with 12 bases left in between. CDR3 nucleotides: TGTGCCACCAGTCCCTATGCTGATAGCAATCAGCCCCAGCATTTT. Encoded protein: CATSPYADSNQPQHF. The full variable domain, rest sourced from reference TRBV15 and TRBJ1-5, is DAMVIQNPRYQVTQFGKPVTLSCSQTLNHNVMYWYQQKSSQAPKLLFHYYDKDFNNEADTPDNFQSRRPNTSFCFLDIRSPGLGDTAMYLCATSPYADSNQPQHFGDGTRLSIL.

The V gene is TRBV7-6, the J gene TRBJ2-1; D possibly corresponds to TRBD2 (6 bases). Trimming shortened V by 5 bases and J by 1 base, and 12 bases separated the two germline ends. Per the germline V gene, CDR1 is SGHVS and CDR2 is FNYEAQ. The CDR3 consists of 15 residues. CDR3 in DNA: TGTGCCAGCAGCCCCCATAGCGGTTCCTACAATGAGCAGTTCTTC. It codes for CASSPHSGSYNEQFF.

The chain couples TRBV12-5 to TRBJ2-2; unclear D gene. The CDR3 loop spans 12 amino acids. V was cut by 5 bases and J by 3 bases, with 4 bases left in between. Germline loops: CDR1 LGHNT, CDR2 FRNRAP. The CDR3 region has the DNA TGTGCTAGTGGTCTTGACACCGGGGAGCTGTTTTTT. Translating gives CASGLDTGELFF.

V gene TRBV9 combines with J gene TRBJ1-4, with 7 bases aligning to TRBD1. V gave up 2 bases and J gave up 7 bases; unmatched junction bases: 8. The CDR3 has 15 residues. In germline, CDR1 is SGDLS, CDR2 YYNGEE. CDR3 in amino acids: CASSVGGGGREKLFF. DNA of the CDR3: TGTGCCAGCAGCGTCGGAGGGGGCGGTCGTGAAAAACTGTTTTTT.

The chain carries TRBV3-1 (or the pseudogene TRBV3-2) and TRBJ1-1, with a possible D match to TRBD1 (5 bases). The CDR3 loop spans 14 amino acids. V was cut by 2 bases and J by 0 bases, with 7 bases left in between. Per germline, CDR1 LGHDT and CDR2 YNNKEL (reference sequence). The CDR3 DNA reads TGTGCCAGCAGCCAACAGGGCTTGAACACTGAAGCTTTCTTT. It is translated as CASSQQGLNTEAFF.

The gene calls are TRBV30 and TRBJ1-6; 8 bases align to TRBD1. Unmatched junction bases numbered 13, after V lost 7 bases and J lost 8 bases. This CDR3 has 15 residues. CDR1 and CDR2 (germline): GTSNPN, SVGIG (reference sequence). Here the CDR3 reads CASHSRQGRYSPLHF. DNA for the CDR3: TGTGCCTCCCACTCCCGACAGGGGAGGTATTCACCCCTCCACTTT.

This clone appeared once. V is TRBV19 and J is TRBJ2-7; 7 bases align to TRBD1. CDR1 is LNHDA, CDR2 SQIVND, per germline (reference sequence). Losses at the gene ends were 4 bases for V and 3 bases for J; bases not matched to a gene: 6. CDR3 length: 14 residues. The DNA for the CDR3 is TGTGCCAGTAGTACGCGACAGGGCGGCTACGAGCAGTACTTC. It encodes CASSTRQGGYEQYF.

J is TRBJ2-1 and V is TRBV4-3; 12 bases are a match to TRBD2. Trimming removed 0 bases from V and 6 bases from J; junction bases left unmatched: 6. This CDR3 is 17 amino acids long. Germline V lookup: CDR1 LGHNA, CDR2 YSLEER. CDR3 DNA: TGCGCCAGCAGCCAAGATCTTGGACTAGCGGGAACCAATGAGCAGTTCTTC. Amino acids: CASSQDLGLAGTNEQFF.

This chain links TRBV19 with TRBJ1-6; 11 nucleotides line up with TRBD1. With V trimmed by 9 bases and J by 1 base, 11 bases remained unmatched. The CDR3 is made up of 18 amino acids. Germline V lookup: CDR1 LNHDA, CDR2 SQIVND (reference sequence). CDR3 in DNA: TGTGCCAGCTCCGATCTAGGGACAGGGGGATCCTATAATTCACCCCTCCACTTT. Its translation is CASSDLGTGGSYNSPLHF.

The chain combines TRBV29-1 with TRBJ2-1; 16 bases are a match to TRBD2. The CDR3 runs to 18 residues. V shed 7 bases and J 6 bases; nucleotides not matched to a gene: 15. Germline-derived CDR1 and CDR2 are SQVTM and ANQGSEA. CDR3 DNA: TGCAGCGCCCCCGGGACTAGCGGGAGGGCCCTAGTCCGCAATGAGCAGTTCTTC. It encodes CSAPGTSGRALVRNEQFF.

The chain couples TRBV30 to TRBJ1-2; perhaps TRBD1 as D (5 bases). Germline-derived CDR1 and CDR2 are GTSNPN and SVGIG (reference sequence). The CDR3 extends over 13 amino acids. V dropped 3 bases and J dropped 8 bases, with 16 bases sitting between them. The CDR3 DNA is TGTGCCTGGAGAGTCCAGGGTAGCTTAGGCTACACCTTC. It is translated as CAWRVQGSLGYTF.

The V call is TRBV18, the J call TRBJ2-7; 11 positions agree with TRBD2. J gave up 7 bases and V 3 bases, and 14 bases lay outside the gene matches. Looked up from germline, CDR1 is KGHSH and CDR2 is LQKENI. The CDR3 covers 17 residues. The CDR3 sequence: CASSPSVTSGIVGEQYF. The CDR3, as DNA: TGTGCCAGCTCACCCTCAGTGACTAGCGGGATAGTAGGTGAGCAGTACTTC.

V usage is TRBV6-6 and J usage is TRBJ1-1; maybe TRBD1 (6 bases). The V end lost 5 bases, the J end lost 4 bases, and 11 bases lay between the germline ends. Germline V gives CDR1 MNHNY, CDR2 SVGAGI (reference sequence). The CDR3 length is 13 residues. The CDR3 sequence is CASSPQGVTEAFF. DNA of the CDR3: TGTGCCAGCAGTCCACAGGGAGTCACTGAAGCTTTCTTT.

Written as DNA, the CDR3 is TGTGCCAGCAGTTCGGACAGGAGCAATGAAAAACTGTTTTTT. This encodes CASSSDRSNEKLFF. The chain joins TRBV27 to TRBJ1-4, with 7 bases that match TRBD1. The V gene end was trimmed by 4 bases and the J gene end by 5 bases; junction bases not matched to a gene: 4. Germline V lookup: CDR1 MNHEY, CDR2 SMNVEV (reference sequence). CDR3 length: 14 residues.